This T cell receptor (beta chain) was found in a study of tumor-infiltrating lymphocytes in oesophageal squamous cell carcinoma. The CDR3 loop spans 17 amino acids. Germline V gene sequence: CDR1 SNHLY, CDR2 FYNNEI. The ends were cut back, 0 bases at V and 10 bases at J, with 19 bases in the middle. This clonotype was seen many times. TCRdb fed the PCR reads into MiXCR, producing one record per CDR3 protein. There are over 20,000 distinct CDR3 sequences in the sample; approximately 34% occur only once, and over 15% lies in the top ten. Source material: esophageal tumor tissue. The chain uses TRBV2 and TRBJ1-6, with D maybe TRBD1 (6 bases). The source of this sequence is a female donor with esophageal squamous cell carcinoma. Here the CDR3 reads CASSEAQGPTVNSPLHF. For the CDR3, the DNA is TGTGCCAGCAGTGAAGCGCAGGGGCCAACGGTTAACTCACCCCTCCACTTT.